A selection of T cell receptor beta chains follows, all from one sample in a study of vaccination and CD4 T cells after COVID-19. What these receptors recognize is not known. TCRdb re-derived calls from the PCR reads in MiXCR, one entry per CDR3 protein. In the table there are around 19,000 distinct CDR3 sequences, approximately 78% of which are singletons. The sample here was CD4+ T cells from blood, cultured in vitro, taken after SARS-CoV-2 vaccination. These receptors were taken from a human donor who received a COVID-19 vaccine. CDR3s include the opening cysteine and the closing phenylalanine or tryptophan. D genes are given only for firm matches. Not all rows give a size; the values are once, few, many and, for expanded clones, a class.

j_call clone_size d_call v_call cdr3_aa cdr3_nt
TRBJ2-5 few . TRBV2 CASSERGETQYF TGTGCCAGCAGTGAAAGGGGTGAGACCCAGTACTTC
TRBJ1-1 . . TRBV20-1 CSASRRRLNTEAFF TGCAGTGCTAGCCGCAGGAGATTGAACACTGAAGCTTTCTTT
TRBJ1-1 . . TRBV6-5 CASSYNREEPQAFF TGTGCCAGCAGTTACAACAGGGAGGAGCCCCAAGCTTTCTTT
TRBJ1-5 . TRBD1 TRBV28 CASSAPWLGTGGKKGGQPQHF TGTGCCAGCAGTGCCCCCTGGCTGGGGACAGGGGGCAAGAAAGGGGGGCAGCCCCAGCATTTT
TRBJ1-6 . TRBD1 TRBV10-3 CATRQGAYNSPLHF TGTGCCACCCGACAGGGGGCGTATAATTCACCCCTCCACTTT
TRBJ1-1 . . TRBV12-3/TRBV12-4 CASSLLLPWGWNTEAFF TGTGCCAGCAGTTTACTCCTCCCGTGGGGATGGAACACTGAAGCTTTCTTT
TRBJ1-2 few TRBD1 TRBV30 CALGGQGYGYTF TGTGCCTTGGGAGGACAGGGTTATGGCTACACCTTC
TRBJ1-5 . . TRBV20-1 CSAKWGGNQPQHF TGCAGTGCTAAATGGGGGGGCAATCAGCCCCAGCATTTT
TRBJ2-1 once . TRBV20-1 CSAESRARGNEQFF TGCAGTGCTGAGTCTCGGGCCCGGGGAAATGAGCAGTTCTTC
TRBJ1-6 . . TRBV7-9 CASRIGSSPLHF TGTGCCAGCAGAATAGGTAGTTCACCCCTCCACTTT
TRBJ1-2 . . TRBV27 CASSLSRQGHGYTF TGTGCCAGCAGTTTATCGAGGCAGGGCCATGGCTACACCTTC
TRBJ1-3 . . TRBV11-3 CASSFEQSSGNTIYF TGTGCCAGCAGCTTTGAACAGTCCTCTGGAAACACCATATATTTT
TRBJ2-1 few . TRBV29-1 CSVALRSPYNEQFF TGCAGCGTTGCCCTGAGGTCCCCCTACAATGAGCAGTTCTTC
TRBJ2-3 . . TRBV7-6 CASSLSRTDTQYF TGTGCCAGCAGCTTAAGTCGCACAGATACGCAGTATTTT
TRBJ1-2 . . TRBV7-9 CASSLAMGGYTF TGTGCCAGCAGTTTAGCGATGGGTGGCTACACCTTC
TRBJ2-1 . TRBD2 TRBV14 CASSRGGAVNEQFF TGTGCCAGCAGCCGCGGGGGGGCTGTCAATGAGCAGTTCTTC
TRBJ1-6 . TRBD1 TRBV11-3 CASSHTGTGGPNSPLHF TGTGCCAGCAGCCATACCGGGACAGGGGGCCCAAATTCACCCCTCCACTTT
TRBJ2-3 . . TRBV24-1 CATSEGRVEDTQYF TGTGCCACCAGTGAGGGCAGGGTCGAAGATACGCAGTATTTT
TRBJ2-3 . TRBD2 TRBV20-1 CSARVRRLAGGITDTQYF TGCAGTGCTAGAGTCCGCCGGCTAGCGGGGGGTATCACAGATACGCAGTATTTT
TRBJ1-2 few . TRBV2 CASSVIPRLVNYGYTF TGTGCCAGCAGTGTTATCCCCCGACTCGTAAACTATGGCTACACCTTC
TRBJ1-5 once . TRBV2 CASSDRDFNQPQHF TGTGCCAGCAGCGACCGGGACTTTAATCAGCCCCAGCATTTT
TRBJ2-7 . . TRBV7-6 CASSSLGDSYEQYF TGTGCCAGCAGCTCTCTCGGGGATTCCTACGAGCAGTACTTC
TRBJ1-2 . TRBD1 TRBV30 CAWSASPGQRLHTF TGTGCCTGGAGTGCCTCCCCGGGACAGCGACTCCACACCTTC
TRBJ1-6 . . TRBV30 CAFQQSSYNSPLHF TGTGCCTTCCAACAAAGCTCCTATAATTCACCCCTCCACTTT
TRBJ1-2 . TRBD1 TRBV19 CASSISRQGVYYGYTF TGTGCCAGTAGTATATCTCGACAGGGGGTCTACTATGGCTACACCTTC
TRBJ1-5 once TRBD1 TRBV27 CASSFRWVTGGDNQPQHF TGTGCCAGCAGTTTTAGGTGGGTTACAGGGGGCGATAATCAGCCCCAGCATTTT
TRBJ1-2 . . TRBV6-1 CASRQGSYGYTF TGTGCCAGCAGGCAGGGGAGCTATGGCTACACCTTC
TRBJ1-5 few . TRBV30 CAWSPGLSNQPQHF TGTGCCTGGAGCCCAGGGTTGAGCAATCAGCCCCAGCATTTT
TRBJ1-2 once . TRBV30 CAWRILKDGNYGYTF TGTGCCTGGAGAATATTGAAGGACGGTAACTATGGCTACACCTTC
TRBJ1-2 . . TRBV7-2 CASSPTSRGAGVGYTF TGTGCCAGCAGCCCTACTTCTCGGGGGGCGGGTGTTGGCTACACCTTC
TRBJ2-7 . TRBD2 TRBV11-1 CASSLASAGGTYEQYF TGTGCCAGCAGCTTAGCGAGTGCGGGGGGCACCTACGAGCAGTACTTC
TRBJ1-2 . . TRBV12-3/TRBV12-4 CASSLGAGAYGYTF TGTGCCAGCAGTTTAGGGGCAGGCGCATATGGCTACACCTTC
TRBJ2-3 . TRBD1 TRBV24-1 CATSDRDRTDTQYF TGTGCCACCAGTGACAGGGACAGGACCGATACGCAGTATTTT
TRBJ1-6 . . TRBV7-9 CASSLQGSYNSPLHF TGTGCCAGCAGCTTACAGGGGTCCTATAATTCACCCCTCCACTTT